The sequence of this T cell receptor beta chain was determined in a study of cytomegalovirus exposure and HLA in healthy donors. Data came from immunoSEQ multiplex PCR; TCRdb stores just in-frame clones and leaves some out. The data hold fewer than 90,000 clones, with roughly 80% observed a single time. This CDR3 has 15 amino acids. The germline V gene encodes CDR1 ENHRY and CDR2 SYGVKD. V was pared by 0 bases and J by 6 bases, with 15 bases between. The TCR originated in a woman aged 18-30 years in good health and CMV-seropositive. The material sequenced was PBMCs. The chain links TRBV10-3 to TRBJ2-7; D is possibly TRBD2 (6 bases). CDR3 bases: TGTGCCATCAGTGAGTCGGGTGTAGGAGGGGTCGAGCAGTACTTC. Residues: CAISESGVGGVEQYF.